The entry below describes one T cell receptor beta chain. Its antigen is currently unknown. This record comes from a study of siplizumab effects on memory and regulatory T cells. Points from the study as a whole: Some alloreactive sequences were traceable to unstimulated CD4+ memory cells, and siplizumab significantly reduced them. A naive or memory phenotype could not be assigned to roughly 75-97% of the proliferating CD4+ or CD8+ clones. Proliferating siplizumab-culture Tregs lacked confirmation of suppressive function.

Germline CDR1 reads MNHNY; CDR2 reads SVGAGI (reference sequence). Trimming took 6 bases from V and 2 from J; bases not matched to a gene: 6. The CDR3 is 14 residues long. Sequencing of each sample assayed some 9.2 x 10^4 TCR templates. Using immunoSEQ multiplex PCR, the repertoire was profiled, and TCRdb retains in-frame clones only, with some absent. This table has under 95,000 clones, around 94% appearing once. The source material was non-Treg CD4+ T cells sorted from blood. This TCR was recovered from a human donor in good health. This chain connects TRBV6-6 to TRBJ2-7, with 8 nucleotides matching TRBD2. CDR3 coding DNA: TGTGCCAGCAGCCTCACTAGCGGAGCCTACGAGCAGTACTTC. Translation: CASSLTSGAYEQYF.